Below, one T cell receptor (beta chain) is given with its context. Its antigen is currently unknown. This sample was taken from a study of beta chain features in type 1 diabetes. Study summary: Healthy donors and patients had similar age, gender and cell yields. Sorted cells, 90 million to 130 million in number, were examined across all samples. Study outcomes and limitations: Within the patient group, naive, central memory and Treg TCRB repertoires appeared more similar to each other than within healthy donors. In all four CD4+ subsets, TCRB CDR3 length was significantly, moderately reduced in type 1 diabetes.

Averaging around 120 mL, one heparinised blood draw was given by each donor. Trimming removed 0 bases from V and 7 bases from J, with 9 bases in between. The CDR3 extends over 13 amino acids. Germline lookup yields CDR1 WNHNN and CDR2 SYGVQD (reference sequence). Isolated RNA was reverse transcribed in full, so expressed TCRB transcripts were sequenced. The protocol was immunoSEQ multiplex PCR, while the TCRdb copy is restricted to in-frame clones and leaves out a portion. The sample includes some 660,000 clones, 11% to 15% of them seen just once. The material sequenced was naive CD4+ T cells from blood. The receptor was isolated from a man younger than 35 with type 1 diabetes. The genes are TRBV10-1 and TRBJ1-1; D call uncertain. CDR3 sequence reads: CASSESVGNEAFF. CDR3 bases: TGCGCCAGCAGTGAGTCAGTTGGGAATGAAGCTTTCTTT.